One and the same sample provided the 27 T cell receptor beta chains below, sequenced in a study of T-cell reconstitution after alpha-beta-depleted transplantation in children. Preparation of the TCRbeta library involved a method that used unique molecular identifiers. From the PCR reads, TCRdb called clonotypes with MiXCR, one entry per CDR3 protein. The sample lists about 260,000 distinct CDR3 sequences, roughly 8% occurring once. Material: PBMCs, mostly from graft donor cells, obtained 180 days after TCRalphabeta/CD19-depleted stem cell transplant. The origin of the receptors is a male patient younger than 18 who had a stem cell transplant for acute lymphoblastic leukemia, so the T cells may come from the graft donor.

This clonotype came up many times. The chain couples TRBV7-9 to TRBJ2-7, with 8 bases fitting TRBD2. The CDR3 is 16 residues long. After removal of 4 bases from V and 3 bases from J, the junction contained 11 bases not matched to a gene. Germline V gene data show CDR1 as SEHNR and CDR2 as FQNEAQ (reference sequence). Here the CDR3 DNA reads TGTGCCAGCAGCTCCCCCCCGACTAGCGAAAACTACGAGCAGTACTTC. Translated: CASSSPPTSENYEQYF.

This clonotype has at least ten counts. CDR3 protein: CASSRDYPGTDTQYF. The CDR3 region has the DNA TGCGCCAGCAGCCGAGACTATCCTGGCACAGATACGCAGTATTTT. This rearrangement joins TRBV4-3 to TRBJ2-3; tentative D call: TRBD2 (5 bases). Germline assignment: CDR1 LGHNA and CDR2 YSLEER. The length of the CDR3 is 15 residues. V was shortened by 4 bases and J by 1 base, with 12 bases between the two germline ends.

Remarks on this clonotype: This could be a read error, since a much larger clone is one nucleotide away. This chain connects TRBV20-1 to TRBJ2-7; TRBD1 is a possible D gene (5 bases). Germline V CDR1 and CDR2: DFQATT, SNEGSKA (reference sequence). V lost 6 bases to trimming and J lost 5 bases, with 17 bases between them. This CDR3 has 13 amino acids. CDR3 residues: CSAKWGSADEQYF. As DNA, the CDR3 is TGCAGTGCCAAATGGGGCAGTGCCGACGAGCAGTACTTC.

In this sample, this clonotype turned up many times. CDR3: CASSLVSAAYEQYF. For the CDR3, the DNA is TGTGCCAGCAGCTTAGTCTCCGCAGCCTACGAGCAGTACTTC. The V gene is TRBV7-8, the J gene TRBJ2-7; D is unresolved. This CDR3 spans 14 amino acids. The germline V and J ends were trimmed by 1 base and 2 bases, with 9 bases remaining between them. Germline CDR1 SGHVS, CDR2 FQNEAQ. Combining the CDR3 with reference TRBV7-8 and TRBJ2-7 gives the whole variable domain GAGVSQSPRYKVAKRGQDVALRCDPISGHVSLFWYQQALGQGPEFLTYFQNEAQLDKSGLPSDRFFAERPEGSVSTLKIQRTQQEDSAVYLCASSLVSAAYEQYFGPGTRLTVT.

This clonotype showed up many times. The rearrangement joins TRBV3-1 to TRBJ1-6, with D hard to call. Germline V gives CDR1 LGHDT, CDR2 YNNKEL (reference sequence). Trimming cost V 4 bases and J 0 bases, with 13 bases left between them. This CDR3 is 17 amino acids long. CDR3 in amino acids: CASSPRIIGSYNSPLHF. The CDR3 DNA is TGTGCCAGCAGCCCTCGGATCATCGGCTCCTATAATTCACCCCTCCACTTT.

To note about this clonotype: One base away lies a much larger clone, so this may be a sequencing read error. The chain is built from TRBV19 and TRBJ1-5, with D unclear. The CDR3 is 11 amino acids. Germline V gene lookup returns CDR1 LNHDA and CDR2 SQIVND (reference sequence). V lost 5 bases and J lost 9, with 8 bases in between. The DNA for the CDR3 is TGTGCCAGTAGTGCCACGGGGCCCCAGCATTTT. Its protein is CASSATGPQHF. The whole variable domain, filled in from reference TRBV19 and TRBJ1-5, reads DGGITQSPKYLFRKEGQNVTLSCEQNLNHDAMYWYRQDPGQGLRLIYYSQIVNDFQKGDIAEGYSVSREKKESFPLTVTSAQKNPTAFYLCASSATGPQHFGDGTRLSIL.

This clonotype has ten or more counts. This chain connects TRBV6-5 to TRBJ2-7; 7 nucleotides match TRBD1. Germline lookup yields CDR1 MNHEY and CDR2 SVGAGI. The CDR3 totals 13 residues. J gave up 4 bases and V 2 bases, and 2 bases lay outside the gene matches. CDR3 DNA: TGTGCCAGCAGTTACGGCAGGGGGTACGAGCAGTACTTC. Encoded protein: CASSYGRGYEQYF.

This clonotype has at least ten counts. The V call is TRBV20-1, the J call TRBJ1-4; the D is unclear. Germline CDR1 is DFQATT and CDR2 is SNEGSKA (reference sequence). This CDR3 has 15 amino acids. Trimming took off 0 bases at V and 4 bases at J, with 12 bases between the two ends. The CDR3 spells CSARDRRTLNEKLFF. CDR3 in DNA: TGCAGTGCTAGAGATCGAAGGACCCTTAATGAAAAACTGTTTTTT.

This clonotype was observed a few times. This rearrangement joins TRBV7-8 to TRBJ2-7; D is undetermined. CDR3 length equals 16 residues. The germline V and J ends were trimmed by 1 base and 3 bases, with 16 bases remaining between them. Germline CDR1 and CDR2: SGHVS and FQNEAQ. CDR3 DNA sequence: TGTGCCAGCAGCTTAGTAATTCTGGGTTCGAGCTACGAGCAGTACTTC. Amino acid sequence: CASSLVILGSSYEQYF.

This clonotype was seen many times. J is TRBJ1-2 and V is TRBV9, with 7 bases aligning to TRBD1. The V and J ends lost 1 base and 5 bases, in that order; junction bases with no gene match: 5. This CDR3 is 14 amino acids long. CDR1 and CDR2 from the germline V gene are SGDLS and YYNGEE. CDR3 sequence (DNA): TGTGCCAGCAGCGTAAAGGGACAGAGTTATGGCTACACCTTC. Translated: CASSVKGQSYGYTF.

This clonotype was seen ten or more times. The V gene is TRBV5-6, the J gene TRBJ2-5; the D call may be TRBD1 or TRBD2 (5 bases each). V lost 2 bases and J lost 5, with 16 bases in between. Germline V gives CDR1 SGHDT, CDR2 YYEEEE. This CDR3 comprises 15 residues. The CDR3 DNA is TGTGCCAGCAGCTTTCTGACCAAGGGACGGGAGACCCAGTACTTC. Translated: CASSFLTKGRETQYF.

There are many counts of this clonotype. The V and J genes are TRBV18 and TRBJ2-7; no clear D. V dropped 0 bases and J dropped 2 bases, with 11 bases sitting between them. Germline CDR1 reads KGHSH; CDR2 reads LQKENI. The CDR3 is 15 amino acids. The CDR3 reads CASSPPSQRAYEQYF. The CDR3 DNA is TGTGCCAGCTCACCACCGTCCCAGAGAGCCTACGAGCAGTACTTC.

This clonotype was counted ten times or more. The chain links TRBV5-1 to TRBJ2-5, with 7 positions matching TRBD2. The CDR3 spans 14 residues. The germline V gene encodes CDR1 SGHRS and CDR2 YFSETQ. Trimming took 3 bases from V and 2 from J; bases not matched to a gene: 4. The CDR3 nucleotides read TGCGCCAGCAGCTCACTAGCGACACAAGAGACCCAGTACTTC. Translation gives CASSSLATQETQYF.

The V gene is TRBV20-1, the J gene TRBJ2-1, with TRBD2 identical over 11 bases. This CDR3 region has 13 residues. J lost 6 bases, V lost 7 bases, and 5 bases had no gene match. Germline values: CDR1 DFQATT, CDR2 SNEGSKA (reference sequence). The CDR3 is CSGIAGGLNEQFF. The CDR3 DNA reads TGCAGTGGGATAGCGGGGGGGCTCAATGAGCAGTTCTTC.

Judged by abundance, this clonotype is medium-sized (0.01 to 0.1%). The chain employs TRBV5-1 and TRBJ1-1; D uncertain. Trimming left V 0 bases short and J 7 bases short, with 10 bases between. The germline V gene encodes CDR1 SGHRS and CDR2 YFSETQ. This CDR3 has 13 amino acids. This chain's CDR3 is CASSLAVGVEAFF. The CDR3 DNA reads TGCGCCAGCAGCTTGGCCGTTGGCGTTGAAGCTTTCTTT.

This clonotype was recorded at least ten times. This sequence joins TRBV10-2 and TRBJ1-1, with no clear D. The CDR3 has 15 residues. V lost 2 bases and J lost 0, with 10 bases in between. The germline gives CDR1 WSHSY, CDR2 SAAADI. CDR3 DNA sequence: TGCGCCAGCAGTGAGCCCAACGACCTGAACACTGAAGCTTTCTTT. Its protein product is CASSEPNDLNTEAFF.

This clonotype was seen repeatedly, ten times or more. This sequence joins TRBV10-3 and TRBJ2-3; D is possibly TRBD1 (5 bases). CDR1 and CDR2 (germline): ENHRY, SYGVKD. The CDR3 loop spans 16 amino acids. The germline V and J ends were trimmed by 3 bases and 0 bases, with 13 bases remaining between them. As DNA, the CDR3 is TGTGCCATCAGTGATGGGGCGGTCTTAAGCACAGATACGCAGTATTTT. Protein sequence: CAISDGAVLSTDTQYF.

This clonotype occurred many times. The chain combines TRBV9 with TRBJ2-7; TRBD2 agrees at 8 bases. The germline V gene has CDR1 SGDLS and CDR2 YYNGEE. V gave up 3 bases and J gave up 11 bases; unmatched junction bases: 10. The CDR3 covers 13 residues. The DNA for the CDR3 is TGTGCCAGCAGCGCCGGGACTAGGGGGGAGGAGTACTTC. Protein product: CASSAGTRGEEYF.

In this sample, this clonotype turned up many times. This chain links TRBV6-2 or TRBV6-3 with TRBJ2-1, with D possibly being TRBD2 (6 bases). Germline V gives CDR1 MNHEY, CDR2 SVGEGT. Trimming left V 7 bases short and J 2 bases short, with 18 bases between. CDR3 length: 16 residues. CDR3 in amino acids: CASNYRRDRAYNEQFF. The CDR3 DNA reads as TGTGCCAGCAACTATCGGAGGGACCGGGCCTACAATGAGCAGTTCTTC.

This clonotype was recorded many times. This rearrangement joins TRBV28 to TRBJ1-6; possibly TRBD1 for D (5 bases). Trimming took off 4 bases at V and 10 bases at J, with 17 bases between the two ends. The germline V gene has CDR1 MDHEN and CDR2 SYDVKM. CDR3 length equals 15 residues. The CDR3 coding sequence is TGTGCCAGCAGTTCCAGAAGGGCTGGGGGATCACCCCTCCACTTT. Its protein product is CASSSRRAGGSPLHF.

This clonotype was recorded at least ten times. The rearrangement uses TRBV5-1 and TRBJ2-2; 11 bases align to TRBD2. V gave up 4 bases and J gave up 6 bases; unmatched junction bases: 5. The CDR3 runs to 15 residues. Germline CDR1 SGHRS, CDR2 YFSETQ. The CDR3 bases are TGCGCCAGCAGCCTTAGCGGGGGGGCGCCCGGGGAGCTGTTTTTT. It specifies CASSLSGGAPGELFF.

This clonotype has ten or more counts. The chain couples TRBV11-2 to TRBJ2-2; 11 bases are shared with TRBD2. The CDR3 extends over 20 amino acids. Germline CDR1 reads SGHAT; CDR2 reads FQNNGV. The J segment lost 5 bases and the V segment lost 7 bases, leaving 21 bases of the junction unmatched. CDR3 DNA: TGTGCCAGCAATCTCTACAGGGTTCGGGCTAGCGGGAGGAGAACCGGGGAGCTGTTTTTT. Its translation: CASNLYRVRASGRRTGELFF.

Many counts were recorded for this clonotype. V is TRBV10-3 and J is TRBJ2-3, with a possible D match to TRBD1 (6 bases). The CDR3 spans 13 residues. Looked up from germline, CDR1 is ENHRY and CDR2 is SYGVKD. Trimming removed 5 bases at V and 4 bases at J, with 10 bases between. Written as DNA, the CDR3 is TGTGCCATCAGTTCAGGGGCCTCAGATACGCAGTATTTT. It translates to CAISSGASDTQYF.

In its sample, this clonotype was seen many times. V usage is TRBV12-3 or TRBV12-4 and J usage is TRBJ1-1; tentative D call: TRBD1 (6 bases). The CDR3 totals 14 residues. Between the trimmed V and J ends, which lost 6 bases and 3 bases, there was a span of 14 bases. The CDR3 protein is CASRLQGWDTEAFF. The CDR3 nucleotides are TGTGCCAGCAGGCTACAGGGCTGGGACACTGAAGCTTTCTTT.

This chain connects TRBV7-4 to TRBJ2-7; no clear D gene. The CDR3 has 14 residues. Germline V gene sequence: CDR1 SGHVT, CDR2 SQSDAQ. Trimming pared 2 bases from V and 2 bases from J, leaving 10 bases between. This CDR3 is CASSLILRAYEQYF. CDR3 nucleotide sequence: TGTGCCAGCAGCTTAATTCTCCGCGCCTACGAGCAGTACTTC.

This clonotype was seen at least ten times. The chain recombines TRBV20-1 with TRBJ2-7; no clear D gene. Germline V lookup: CDR1 DFQATT, CDR2 SNEGSKA (reference sequence). V was shortened by 0 bases and J by 2 bases, with 8 bases between the two germline ends. The CDR3 spans 13 residues. The CDR3: CSARERTTYEQYF. CDR3 nucleotide sequence: TGCAGTGCTAGAGAACGGACCACCTACGAGCAGTACTTC.

Turning to this clonotype: The junction differs from germline at one of its ends, possibly a read error. This chain connects TRBV12-3 or TRBV12-4 to TRBJ2-1; 9 positions match TRBD1. The CDR3 spans 18 residues. This CDR3 is CARSLVNWGTGFYNEQFF. Written as DNA, the CDR3 is TGTGCCCGCAGTTTAGTCAATTGGGGGACAGGGTTTTACAATGAGCAGTTCTTC.